The entry below gives a single T cell receptor (beta chain) sequence along with its context. This sample is drawn from a study of immune heterogeneity within non-small cell lung tumors. At the level of the study: Histology included 4 squamous cell carcinomas, around nine non-squamous carcinomas and 1 unspecified tumor.

It was a multiplex PCR that amplified TCR beta CDR3, with 32 V and 13 J primers. TCRdb reanalysed the multiplex PCR reads using MiXCR and keeps one entry per CDR3 protein. Among 15,000 to 20,000 distinct CDR3 sequences listed, 28% were seen once. At about 600 ng per sample, bulk tumor genomic DNA provided the template. The authors collected several far-apart biopsies from each primary tumor during surgery. It was patients with untreated, newly diagnosed non-small cell lung cancer who underwent curative surgery. Looked up from germline, CDR1 is LGHNA and CDR2 is YNFKEQ. V lost 0 bases to trimming and J lost 14 bases, with 17 bases between them. This CDR3 spans 14 amino acids.

Specimen: lung tumor tissue. This sequence joins TRBV4-2 and TRBJ2-1, with a possible D match to TRBD2 (5 bases). The clonotype originates from a man in his forties with non-small cell lung cancer. CDR3 bases: TGTGCCAGCAGCCAAGATACGGGAACCTACAATGAGTTCTTC. Translated, it gives CASSQDTGTYNEFF.